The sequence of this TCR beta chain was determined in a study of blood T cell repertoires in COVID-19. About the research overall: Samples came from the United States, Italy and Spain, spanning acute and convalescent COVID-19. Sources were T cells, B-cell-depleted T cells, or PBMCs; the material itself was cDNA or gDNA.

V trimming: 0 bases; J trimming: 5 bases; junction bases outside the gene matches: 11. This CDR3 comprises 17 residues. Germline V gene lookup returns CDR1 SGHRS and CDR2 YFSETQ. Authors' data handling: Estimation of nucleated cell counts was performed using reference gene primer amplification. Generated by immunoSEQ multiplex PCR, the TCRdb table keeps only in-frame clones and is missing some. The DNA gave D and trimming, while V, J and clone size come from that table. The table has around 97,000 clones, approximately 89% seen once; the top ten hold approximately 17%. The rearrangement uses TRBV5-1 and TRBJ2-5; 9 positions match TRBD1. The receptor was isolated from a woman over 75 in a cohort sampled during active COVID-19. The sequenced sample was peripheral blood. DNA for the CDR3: TGCGCCAGCAGCTTGGCCGGGTTACAGGGGGCAAGGGAGACCCAGTACTTC. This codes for CASSLAGLQGARETQYF.